This T cell receptor (beta chain) emerged from a study of blood T cells in healthy people across ages. Overall study results and limits: When set beside aged donors, long-lived donors presented more naive CD4+ cells and higher diversity. Unknown donor CMV status possibly confounded expanded clonotype changes.

Worth noting for this clonotype: Antigen unknown.

The authors ran a second PCR of about 6 to 11 cycles using a sample-barcoded 5' primer and a J-beta primer mix. MiXCR was run by TCRdb on the 5' RACE reads, yielding one entry per CDR3 protein. In the table there are 1.5 million to 2 million distinct CDR3 sequences, about 28% of which are singletons. The CDR3 sequence is 15 residues long. Germline V gene sequence: CDR1 SGDLS, CDR2 YYNGEE. The chain joins TRBV9 to TRBJ2-1, with TRBD2 identical over 9 bases. The end of the DNA aligns better with TRBJ2-7, so the J call may be wrong. The clonotype originates from a woman aged 30 to 39 in good health. Material: blood. The CDR3 loop reads CASSVEVSGGGEQYF. CDR3 nucleotide sequence: TGTGCCAGCAGCGTAGAGGTTAGCGGGGGCGGTGAGCAGTACTTC.